This T cell receptor (beta chain) originates from a study of beta chain features in type 1 diabetes. Study findings and constraints: Amplification by PCR could prefer shorter templates, with the same effect in patients and controls.

Comment on this clone: The target antigen is unknown.

Deletions cut 5 bases from V and 7 bases from J, with 14 bases between. Germline V gene sequence: CDR1 SGHTA, CDR2 FQGNSA. The CDR3 consists of 14 residues. Expressed TCRB transcripts were sequenced, since all the RNA that had been isolated was reverse transcribed. TCRdb keeps only in-frame clones here, not all; method: immunoSEQ multiplex PCR. This sample has under 900,000 clones; roughly 15% occur once, and the top ten carry 0.023%. The V and J genes are TRBV7-2 and TRBJ2-2; D gene unclear. The source is a woman between 18 and 29 years old in good health. Sequenced: naive CD4+ T cells from blood. CDR3 nucleotides: TGTGCCAGCAGCCCCCGACCGACGGGCGGGGAGCTGTTTTTT. Protein product: CASSPRPTGGELFF.